This is a list of T cell receptor beta chains from one sample in a study of human T cells and chemical hapten exposure. MiXCR, applied by TCRdb to the RACE reads, yields one record per CDR3 protein. The repertoire holds 35,000 to 45,000 distinct CDR3 sequences, with more than 8.5% as singletons. The material was whole blood, obtained in connection with sensitization to the hapten diphenylcyclopropenone (DPC). The receptors derive from a woman aged 40 to 50 with alopecia areata. Some clones in this sample may be carry-over from other donors' samples. CDR3s include the opening cysteine and the closing phenylalanine or tryptophan. Each record gives: V gene, clone size, D gene, J gene, CDR3 protein, CDR3 DNA. The D gene is left open where the match is weak. Clone sizes are given selectively: once, few, many, or a class where the clone is expanded.

TRBV20-1	many	.	TRBJ1-1	CSATGPQAFF	TGCAGTGCGACGGGACCGCAAGCTTTCTTT
TRBV7-9	many	TRBD2	TRBJ2-3	CASSSDIAGGPDTQYF	TGTGCCAGCAGTTCCGATATTGCGGGGGGGCCAGATACGCAGTATTTT
TRBV28	many	.	TRBJ2-1	CASSPPGGNRGGSYNEQFF	TGTGCCAGCAGCCCCCCGGGGGGCAACCGAGGGGGCTCCTACAATGAGCAGTTCTTC
TRBV28	medium-sized	TRBD2	TRBJ2-3	CASKGERGFTDTQYF	TGTGCCAGCAAGGGCGAGCGGGGCTTCACAGATACGCAGTATTTT
TRBV9	.	.	TRBJ1-6	CASSGRYNSPLPF	TGTGCCAGCAGCGGACGGTATAATTCACCCCTCCCCTTT
TRBV28	few	TRBD1	TRBJ1-4	CASSRQGENEKLFF	TGTGCCAGCAGCCGACAGGGGGAAAATGAAAAACTGTTTTTT
TRBV18	many	.	TRBJ2-5	CASSPPGVQETQYF	TGTGCCAGCTCACCCCCCGGGGTCCAAGAGACCCAGTACTTC
TRBV28	many	TRBD1	TRBJ2-1	CASSPGQGLKFF	TGTGCCAGCAGTCCTGGACAGGGCTTAAAGTTCTTC
TRBV6-4	.	TRBD1	TRBJ2-3	CASSDSTGATDTQYF	TGTGCCAGCAGTGACTCTACAGGGGCCACAGATACGCAGTATTTT
TRBV6-1	many	.	TRBJ2-1	CASSELRDMKFF	TGTGCCAGCAGTGAATTACGTGACATGAAGTTCTTC
TRBV4-1	many	.	TRBJ1-2	CASSQGSERVAYGYTF	TGCGCCAGCAGCCAAGGATCCGAAAGGGTAGCCTATGGCTACACCTTC
TRBV28	many	.	TRBJ2-3	CASSIRGTGDTQYF	TGTGCCAGCAGCATCAGGGGAACCGGGGATACGCAGTATTTT
TRBV6-1	many	TRBD1	TRBJ1-1	CASSRDRDGRGTEAFF	TGTGCCAGCAGCCGGGACAGGGACGGGCGTGGCACTGAAGCTTTCTTT
TRBV12-3/TRBV12-4	few	.	TRBJ2-3	CASSRRDPTDTQYF	TGTGCCAGCAGCCGCCGGGACCCCACAGATACGCAGTATTTT
TRBV27	few	.	TRBJ2-7	CASSLSISYEQYF	TGTGCCAGCAGTTTGTCGATCTCCTACGAGCAGTACTTC
TRBV14	many	.	TRBJ2-2	CASSQDLVRPGELFF	TGTGCCAGCAGCCAAGATCTTGTGCGGCCCGGGGAGCTGTTTTTT
TRBV27	.	TRBD2	TRBJ2-2	CASSFGRGGQELFF	TGTGCCAGCAGTTTTGGTCGGGGGGGCCAGGAGCTGTTTTTT
TRBV15	many	TRBD2	TRBJ2-5	CATGTLASGGQETQYF	TGTGCCACCGGAACCCTGGCTAGCGGGGGCCAAGAGACCCAGTACTTC
TRBV19	many	.	TRBJ2-6	CASSILRILGANVLTF	TGTGCCAGTAGTATATTGAGGATCCTAGGGGCCAACGTCCTGACTTTC
TRBV10-3	many	TRBD2	TRBJ2-2	CATRPGTSDAGELFF	TGTGCCACCCGACCCGGGACTAGCGATGCCGGGGAGCTGTTTTTT
TRBV29-1	.	.	TRBJ2-5	CSVEATDRETQYF	TGCAGCGTTGAAGCTACTGACCGCGAGACCCAGTACTTC
TRBV19	.	.	TRBJ1-5	CASRRVSNQPQHF	TGTGCCAGTAGACGGGTTAGCAATCAGCCCCAGCATTTT
TRBV5-4	many	TRBD1	TRBJ1-1	CASSRDRNTEAFF	TGTGCCAGCAGCCGGGACAGGAACACTGAAGCTTTCTTT
TRBV28	.	.	TRBJ2-1	CASLEDSSYNEQFF	TGTGCCAGCCTAGAGGACAGCTCCTACAATGAGCAGTTCTTC
TRBV12-3/TRBV12-4	many	TRBD1	TRBJ2-3	CASSKHGQGDLGDTQYF	TGTGCCAGCAGTAAACACGGACAGGGGGACCTAGGGGATACGCAGTATTTT
TRBV19	many	TRBD1	TRBJ2-2	CASRDRGAGELFF	TGTGCCAGCCGGGACAGGGGGGCCGGGGAGCTGTTTTTT
TRBV20-1	many	.	TRBJ2-1	CSARDPVSYNEQFF	TGCAGTGCTAGAGATCCGGTTTCCTACAATGAGCAGTTCTTC
TRBV19	.	TRBD1	TRBJ2-1	CASSIGQGAHNEQFF	TGTGCCAGTAGTATAGGCCAGGGGGCCCACAATGAGCAGTTCTTC
TRBV7-2	few	.	TRBJ1-3	CASSSGGFRNTIYF	TGTGCCAGCAGCTCTGGGGGTTTTCGAAACACCATATATTTT
TRBV20-1	.	TRBD2	TRBJ2-1	CSAQREVPGNEQFF	TGCAGTGCCCAACGGGAGGTTCCGGGCAATGAGCAGTTCTTC
TRBV28	few	.	TRBJ2-5	CASSQPMGKETQYF	TGTGCCAGCAGTCAACCCATGGGTAAAGAGACCCAGTACTTC
TRBV7-2	once	TRBD2	TRBJ2-2	CASSSRTSGGNTGELVF	TGTGCCAGCAGCTCCCGGACTAGCGGGGGTAACACCGGGGAGCTGGTTTTT
TRBV6-5	many	TRBD1	TRBJ2-1	CASGQGYNEQFF	TGTGCCAGCGGACAGGGGTACAATGAGCAGTTCTTC
TRBV27	.	.	TRBJ1-5	CASSGRRNQPQHF	TGTGCCAGCAGTGGCAGACGCAATCAGCCCCAGCATTTT
TRBV28	.	TRBD1	TRBJ1-6	CASTDPGRGRGSPLHF	TGTGCCAGCACCGACCCCGGCAGGGGGCGAGGCTCACCCCTCCACTTT
TRBV15	many	TRBD1	TRBJ2-7	CATEGQGAPYEQYF	TGTGCCACGGAGGGACAGGGGGCACCCTACGAGCAGTACTTC
TRBV27	many	.	TRBJ1-5	CASSLKSGGNQPQHF	TGTGCCAGCAGTTTAAAGTCGGGAGGCAATCAGCCCCAGCATTTT
TRBV11-2	many	.	TRBJ1-5	CASSLLLNQPQHF	TGTGCCAGCAGCTTACTTCTCAATCAGCCCCAGCATTTT
TRBV12-3/TRBV12-4	many	TRBD2	TRBJ2-5	CASSSPLAGQQETQYF	TGTGCCAGCAGTTCACCACTAGCGGGCCAACAAGAGACCCAGTACTTC
TRBV29-1	.	.	TRBJ1-1	CSVGWLPNTEAFF	TGCAGCGTGGGCTGGCTACCGAACACTGAAGCTTTCTTT
TRBV6-6	many	.	TRBJ1-5	CASSSGQTIFGHF	TGTGCCAGCAGTTCCGGACAGACTATTTTCGGGCATTTT
TRBV6-2/TRBV6-3	many	.	TRBJ1-1	CASSPQENTEAFF	TGTGCCAGCAGCCCGCAGGAGAACACTGAAGCTTTCTTT
TRBV28	.	.	TRBJ1-5	CASKQVMGQPQHF	TGTGCCAGCAAGCAGGTTATGGGTCAGCCCCAGCATTTT
TRBV7-9	many	TRBD1	TRBJ1-1	CASSSQGGAVTEAFF	TGTGCCAGCAGCTCACAGGGGGGCGCGGTCACTGAAGCTTTCTTT